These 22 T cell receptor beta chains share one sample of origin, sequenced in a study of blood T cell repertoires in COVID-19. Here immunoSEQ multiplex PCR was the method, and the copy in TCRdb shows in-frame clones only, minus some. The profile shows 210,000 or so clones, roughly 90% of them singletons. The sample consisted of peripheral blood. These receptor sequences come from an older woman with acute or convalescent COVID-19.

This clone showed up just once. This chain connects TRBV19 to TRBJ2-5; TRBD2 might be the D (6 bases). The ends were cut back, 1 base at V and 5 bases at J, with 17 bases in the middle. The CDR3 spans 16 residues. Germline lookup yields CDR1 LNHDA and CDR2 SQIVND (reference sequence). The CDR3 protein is CASSIGRPFSGETQYF. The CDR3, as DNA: TGTGCCAGTAGTATAGGCAGGCCCTTCAGCGGGGAGACCCAGTACTTC.

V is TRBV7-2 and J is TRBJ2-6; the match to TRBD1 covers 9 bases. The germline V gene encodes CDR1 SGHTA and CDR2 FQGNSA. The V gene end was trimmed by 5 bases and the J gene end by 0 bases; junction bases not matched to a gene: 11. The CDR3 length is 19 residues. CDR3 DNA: TGTGCCAGCAGCCCGCGTCGAACAGGGGGCCTCTCTGGGGCCAACGTCCTGACTTTC. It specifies CASSPRRTGGLSGANVLTF.

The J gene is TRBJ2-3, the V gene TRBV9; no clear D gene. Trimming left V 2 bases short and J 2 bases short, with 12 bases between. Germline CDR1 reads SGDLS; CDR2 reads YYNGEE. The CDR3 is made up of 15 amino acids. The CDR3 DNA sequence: TGTGCCAGCAGCGTTCCCCCATACTCCACAGATACGCAGTATTTT. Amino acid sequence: CASSVPPYSTDTQYF.

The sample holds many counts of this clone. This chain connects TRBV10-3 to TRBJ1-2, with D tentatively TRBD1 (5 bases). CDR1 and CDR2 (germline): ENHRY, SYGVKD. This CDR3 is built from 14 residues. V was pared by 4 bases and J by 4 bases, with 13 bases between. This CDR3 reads CAISGVDRVYGYTF. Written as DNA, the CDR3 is TGTGCCATCAGTGGGGTCGACAGAGTCTATGGCTACACCTTC.

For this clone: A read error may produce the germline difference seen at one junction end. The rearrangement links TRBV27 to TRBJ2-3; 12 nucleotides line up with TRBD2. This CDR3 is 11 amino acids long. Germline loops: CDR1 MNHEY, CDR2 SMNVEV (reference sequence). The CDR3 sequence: CASTPGLAGNF. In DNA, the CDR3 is TGTGCCAGCACCCCAGGACTAGCGGGGAATTTT.

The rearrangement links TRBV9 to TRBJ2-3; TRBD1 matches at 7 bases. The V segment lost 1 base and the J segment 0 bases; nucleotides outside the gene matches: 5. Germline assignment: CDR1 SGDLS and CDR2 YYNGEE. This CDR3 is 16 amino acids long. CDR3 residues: CASSVYGTASTDTQYF. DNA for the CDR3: TGTGCCAGCAGCGTATATGGGACAGCCAGCACAGATACGCAGTATTTT.

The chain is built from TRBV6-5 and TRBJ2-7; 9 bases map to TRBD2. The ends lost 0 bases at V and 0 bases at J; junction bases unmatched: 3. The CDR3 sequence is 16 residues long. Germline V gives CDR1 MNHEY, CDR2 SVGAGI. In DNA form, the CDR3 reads TGTGCCAGCAGTTACTCGACAGCGGGGGGCTCCTACGAGCAGTACTTC. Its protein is CASSYSTAGGSYEQYF.

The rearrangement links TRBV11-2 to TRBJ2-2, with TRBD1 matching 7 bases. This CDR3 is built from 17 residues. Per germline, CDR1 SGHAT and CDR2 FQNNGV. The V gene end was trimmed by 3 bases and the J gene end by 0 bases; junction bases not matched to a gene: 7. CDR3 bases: TGTGCCAGCAGCTTTTTTCCGGGACAGTCGAACACCGGGGAGCTGTTTTTT. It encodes CASSFFPGQSNTGELFF.

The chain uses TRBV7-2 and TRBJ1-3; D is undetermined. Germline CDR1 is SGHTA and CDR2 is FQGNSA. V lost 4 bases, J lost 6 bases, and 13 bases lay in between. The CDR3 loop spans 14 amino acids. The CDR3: CASSSRGSLNTIYF. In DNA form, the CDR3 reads TGTGCCAGCAGCTCTAGAGGCAGTTTAAACACCATATATTTT. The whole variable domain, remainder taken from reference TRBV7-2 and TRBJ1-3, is GAGVSQSPSNKVTEKGKDVELRCDPISGHTALYWYRQSLGQGLEFLIYFQGNSAPDKSGLPSDRFSAERTGGSVSTLTIQRTQQEDSAVYLCASSSRGSLNTIYFGEGSWLTVV.

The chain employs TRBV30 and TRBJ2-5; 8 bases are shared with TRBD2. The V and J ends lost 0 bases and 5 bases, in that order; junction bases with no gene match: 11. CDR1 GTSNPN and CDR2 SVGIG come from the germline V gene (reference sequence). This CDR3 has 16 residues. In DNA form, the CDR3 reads TGTGCCTGGAGTGTTTTAGGGGCGGGGGGCCGTGAGACCCAGTACTTC. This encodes CAWSVLGAGGRETQYF. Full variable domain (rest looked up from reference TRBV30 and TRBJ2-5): SQTIHQWPATLVQPVGSPLSLECTVEGTSNPNLYWYRQAAGRGLQLLFYSVGIGQISSEVPQNLSASRPQDRQFILSSKKLLLSDSGFYLCAWSVLGAGGRETQYFGPGTRLLVL.

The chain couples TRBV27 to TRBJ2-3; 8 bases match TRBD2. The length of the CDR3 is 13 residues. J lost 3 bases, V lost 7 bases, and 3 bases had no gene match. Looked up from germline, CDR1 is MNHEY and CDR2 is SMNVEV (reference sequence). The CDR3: CASKAGATDTQYF. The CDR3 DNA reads TGTGCCAGCAAAGCGGGGGCTACAGATACGCAGTATTTT.

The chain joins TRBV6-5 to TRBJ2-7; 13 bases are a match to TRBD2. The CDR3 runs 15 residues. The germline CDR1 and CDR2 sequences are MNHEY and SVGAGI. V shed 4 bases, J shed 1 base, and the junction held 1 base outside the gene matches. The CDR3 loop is CASSSGLAGSYEQYF. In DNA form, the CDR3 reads TGTGCCAGCAGTTCGGGACTAGCGGGGTCCTACGAGCAGTACTTC.

CDR3 in amino acids: CASSYSMVYEAFF. In nucleotides, the CDR3 is TGTGCCAGCAGTTACTCGATGGTCTATGAAGCTTTCTTT. The rearrangement uses TRBV6-5 and TRBJ1-1; D gene uncertain. Germline assignment: CDR1 MNHEY and CDR2 SVGAGI. The CDR3 sequence is 13 residues long. V was clipped by 0 bases and J by 7 bases, with 9 bases between them.

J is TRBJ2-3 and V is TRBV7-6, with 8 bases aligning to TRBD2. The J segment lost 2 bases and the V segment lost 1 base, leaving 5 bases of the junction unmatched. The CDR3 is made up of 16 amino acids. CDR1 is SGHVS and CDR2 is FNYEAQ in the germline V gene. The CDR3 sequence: CASSLGRGASTDTQYF. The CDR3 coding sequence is TGTGCCAGCAGCTTAGGGCGGGGGGCATCCACAGATACGCAGTATTTT.

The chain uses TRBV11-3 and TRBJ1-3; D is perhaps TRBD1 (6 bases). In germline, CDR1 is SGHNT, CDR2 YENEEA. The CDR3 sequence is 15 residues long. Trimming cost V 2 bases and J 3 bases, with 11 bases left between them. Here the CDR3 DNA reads TGTGCCAGCAGCTTATCAGGGGTCGGTGGAAACACCATATATTTT. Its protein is CASSLSGVGGNTIYF.

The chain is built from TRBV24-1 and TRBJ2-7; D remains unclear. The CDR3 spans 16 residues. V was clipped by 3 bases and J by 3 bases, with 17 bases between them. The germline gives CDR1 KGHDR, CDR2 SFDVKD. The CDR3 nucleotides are TGTGCCACCAGTGATCCCCCACCCTCGACTTACTACGAGCAGTACTTC. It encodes CATSDPPPSTYYEQYF.

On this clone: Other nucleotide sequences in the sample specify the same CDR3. CDR3 in DNA: TGCGCCAGCAGCTTGGGGACAGGGCTTAATGAAAAACTGTTTTTT. This codes for CASSLGTGLNEKLFF. J is TRBJ1-4 and V is TRBV5-1; TRBD1 matches 8 bases. From germline, CDR1 is SGHRS and CDR2 YFSETQ. J was trimmed by 4 bases and V by 0 bases; bases with no gene match: 2. CDR3 length: 15 residues.

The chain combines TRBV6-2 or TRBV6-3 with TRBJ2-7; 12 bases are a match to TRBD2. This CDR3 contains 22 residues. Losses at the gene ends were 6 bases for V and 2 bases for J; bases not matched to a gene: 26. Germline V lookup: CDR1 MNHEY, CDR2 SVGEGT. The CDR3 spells CASSQGLAGGPVEGLRAYEQYF. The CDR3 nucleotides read TGTGCCAGCAGCCAGGGGCTAGCGGGAGGGCCAGTAGAAGGATTGAGGGCCTACGAGCAGTACTTC.

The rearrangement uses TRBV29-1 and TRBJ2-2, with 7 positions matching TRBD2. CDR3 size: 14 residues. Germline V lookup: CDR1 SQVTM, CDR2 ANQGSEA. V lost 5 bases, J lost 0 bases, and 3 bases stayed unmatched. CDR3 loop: CSVSGVANTGELFF. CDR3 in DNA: TGCAGCGTTAGCGGGGTCGCGAACACCGGGGAGCTGTTTTTT.

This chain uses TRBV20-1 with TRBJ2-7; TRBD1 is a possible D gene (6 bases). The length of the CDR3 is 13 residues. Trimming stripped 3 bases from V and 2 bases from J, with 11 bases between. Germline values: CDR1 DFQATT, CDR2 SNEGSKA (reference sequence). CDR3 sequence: CSASRTVTYEQYF. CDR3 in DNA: TGCAGTGCTAGTCGGACAGTCACCTACGAGCAGTACTTC.

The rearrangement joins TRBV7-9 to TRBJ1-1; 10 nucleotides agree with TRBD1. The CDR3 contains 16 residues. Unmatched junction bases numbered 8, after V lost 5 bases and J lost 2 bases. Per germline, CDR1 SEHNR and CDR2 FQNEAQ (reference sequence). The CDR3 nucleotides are TGTGCCAGCAGCCCCCGACAGGGGGCAGGAAACACTGAAGCTTTCTTT. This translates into CASSPRQGAGNTEAFF. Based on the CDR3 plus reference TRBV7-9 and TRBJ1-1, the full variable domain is DTGVSQNPRHKITKRGQNVTFRCDPISEHNRLYWYRQTLGQGPEFLTYFQNEAQLEKSRLLSDRFSAERPKGSFSTLEIQRTEQGDSAMYLCASSPRQGAGNTEAFFGQGTRLTVV.

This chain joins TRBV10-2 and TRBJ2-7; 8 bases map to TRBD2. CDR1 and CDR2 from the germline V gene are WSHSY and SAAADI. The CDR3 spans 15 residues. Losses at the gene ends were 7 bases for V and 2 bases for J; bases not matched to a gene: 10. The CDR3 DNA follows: TGCGCCAGCAAAGCTACTGCGGGACTAGCCTACGAGCAGTACTTC. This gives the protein CASKATAGLAYEQYF.